The entry below gives a single T cell receptor beta chain sequence along with its context. This clonotype was detected many times. This clone's antigen is unknown. No base-level quality is on record; no much larger clone is a single base apart. The data originate from a study of Graves' ophthalmopathy and Graves' hyperthyroidism (dated 2018 in TCRdb). Study-level background: Stable hyperthyroidism was defined as no progression to ophthalmopathy within 18 months of follow-up. In about 6 hyperthyroidism patients, the T-cell repertoire of thyroid tissue was compared with the T-cell repertoire of blood. A discovery set of 95 to 100 patients (under 45 ophthalmopathy, some 58 stable hyperthyroidism) was enrolled to explore V-J signatures distinguishing ophthalmopathy from hyperthyroidism. An independent validation cohort was composed of 18 hyperthyroidism patients and some 16 patients who later progressed from hyperthyroidism to ophthalmopathy. The study used signatures of the TCR beta repertoire to tell Graves' ophthalmopathy apart from Graves' hyperthyroidism and to predict which patients would progress to ophthalmopathy. Following sample collection, hyperthyroidism patients were given methimazole at a starting dose of 30 mg daily, and ophthalmopathy patients were given high-dose intravenous methylprednisolone. In total, some 130 blood samples were TCR-sequenced: fewer than 50 ophthalmopathy, 75 hyperthyroidism and some 17 hyperthyroidism-to-ophthalmopathy patients. The paper as a whole reports these results and caveats: In validation, the model predicted ophthalmopathy progression with 55% to 71% sensitivity and roughly 72% specificity; some twelve predicted patients were CT-confirmed with GO in a median of around 6 months. In cross-validation, the 13-signature model distinguished ophthalmopathy from stable hyperthyroidism with less than 90% sensitivity and around 81% specificity, while in the test set the corresponding values were about 80% and 75%. Most of the expanded thyroid clonotypes with a frequency above 0.001 were also detected in blood, and it was suggested that the thyroid immune response may be reflected by blood repertoires. No statistical method was used to set the sample size in advance, and the investigators knew which group each participant was assigned to.

Hyperthyroidism patients were newly diagnosed, with disease duration under 2 months, and aged 18 to 65 years. Patients were excluded if they had other autoimmune diseases, uncontrolled infections, pregnancy or lactation. Diagnosis was based on clinical symptoms, serum thyroxine, TRAb, thyroid ultrasound and orbital computed tomography. Total RNA was extracted using Trizol reagent, and RNA quality was checked on an Agilent 2100 Bioanalyzer. For repertoire sequencing, TCR beta CDR3 regions were amplified from RNA transcripts. HTBI primers and the Qiagen OneStep RT-PCR kit were used in a first-round RT-PCR, which was followed by a second-round multiplex PCR, size selection and purification. Libraries were sequenced on an Illumina HiSeq2000 using paired-end 100 bp reads. The paper's data handling went like this. SOAPnuke was used for read processing, and reads with adapters, uncalled bases, a mean Phred below 15, or no exact constant-primer or identifier match were discarded. COPE v1.2.5 was used to merge high-quality paired reads. Unique nucleotide sequences were defined as clonotypes and aligned to IMGT TRB V, D and J references using MiTCR v1.1. The analysis was limited to V-J combinations with a frequency above 0.0001, which together covered over 99% of the repertoires. For each V-J combination, a TCR clonal expansion and chaos score was defined as F50 clonal expansion divided by the chaos observed in the TCRdist matrix. Welch's t-statistics and random forest were used to narrow the features down to approximately twelve V-J combinations, which were then fed into a naive Bayes classifier. The Morisita-Horn index was used to measure how similar the thyroid and blood repertoires were. TCRdb reworked the public reads: Q25 trimming with fastp, MiXCR clone assembly, productive beta chains retained. Rows are combined by CDR3 protein, so each entry shows the most common genes and DNA. TCRdb's processing, not the authors' own work, is the source of the V and J calls. The sample contains over a million distinct CDR3 sequences, about two fifths of them found a single time. The ten largest clonotypes hold 8.5% to 14% of the sample.

This clonotype was obtained from an adult man with Graves' hyperthyroidism. The sample taken for sequencing was peripheral blood or thyroid tissue (not recorded which).

The CDR3 reads as follows: CASSAGQEHFGNTIYF. The sequenced DNA: TGCGCCAGCAGCGCCGGACAGGAACACTTTGGAAACACCATATATTTT. The sequence is built from TRBV5-1 and TRBJ1-3; 7 junctional bases match TRBD1. The CDR3 runs 16 amino acids, cysteine and phenylalanine included. This entry keeps only the CDR3 DNA: 48 bases, framed from base 1. For this chain, trimming is 4 bases at the V end and 3 bases at the J end, and the number of junction bases without a gene match is 10. The germline V gene gives CDR1 as SGHRS and CDR2 as YFSETQ.